The 12 T cell receptor beta chains below all came from one sample that was sequenced in a study of T cell responses to AZD1222 COVID-19 vaccine. The repertoire was sequenced with immunoSEQ multiplex PCR; TCRdb's copy has only in-frame clones and lacks some. The sample carries about 97,000 clones, approximately 86% recorded once. This specimen consisted of peripheral blood, obtained on day 0 of AZD1222 vaccination. All receptors come from an adult in good health.

The J gene is TRBJ1-5, the V gene TRBV30; D possibly corresponds to TRBD1 (5 bases). Germline CDR1 and CDR2: GTSNPN and SVGIG (reference sequence). Trimming cost V 2 bases and J 7 bases, with 12 bases left between them. The CDR3 loop spans 13 amino acids. The CDR3 nucleotides are TGTGCCTGGAGTAGGGGTCCTGGCCAGCCCCAGCATTTT. Its protein is CAWSRGPGQPQHF.

The V gene is TRBV6-1, the J gene TRBJ2-5; D remains ambiguous. V was pared by 2 bases and J by 2 bases, with 12 bases between. Germline-derived CDR1 and CDR2 are MNHNS and SASEGT. The CDR3 totals 15 residues. The CDR3, as DNA: TGTGCCAGCAGTGAATCGGACGGTCTGCAAGAGACCCAGTACTTC. Translated: CASSESDGLQETQYF.

To note about this clone: The identical CDR3 is also encoded by other nucleotide sequences in the sample. The gene calls are TRBV12-3 or TRBV12-4 and TRBJ1-1; D gene ambiguous. The CDR3 has 13 residues. V shed 4 bases and J shed 1 base, with 7 bases lying between them. CDR3 bases: TGTGCCAGCAGTTCGCGTCCGAACACTGAAGCTTTCTTT. Its protein product is CASSSRPNTEAFF.

This chain connects TRBV7-9 to TRBJ2-4, with 7 positions matching TRBD1. Trimming removed 5 bases from V and 4 bases from J; junction bases left unmatched: 20. The CDR3 totals 19 residues. Looked up from germline, CDR1 is SEHNR and CDR2 is FQNEAQ (reference sequence). This CDR3 is CASSRYSGLGDRRKNIQYF. The CDR3 region has the DNA TGTGCCAGCAGCCGATATAGTGGTCTGGGGGACAGACGAAAAAACATTCAGTACTTC.

The chain links TRBV7-2 to TRBJ1-6; D ambiguous. The CDR3 extends over 18 amino acids. The germline V and J ends were trimmed by 5 bases and 0 bases, with 17 bases remaining between them. Germline lookup yields CDR1 SGHTA and CDR2 FQGNSA. The CDR3 nucleotides read TGTGCCAGCAGCACCAGGAGAACCGAGAGCTCCTATAATTCACCCCTCCACTTT. It is translated as CASSTRRTESSYNSPLHF.

The V gene is TRBV7-9, the J gene TRBJ1-5; D gene uncertain. Germline assignment: CDR1 SEHNR and CDR2 FQNEAQ (reference sequence). V lost 1 base to trimming and J lost 0 bases, with 7 bases between them. The CDR3 contains 15 residues. The CDR3 is CASSLGLGSNQPQHF. CDR3 in DNA: TGTGCCAGCAGCTTAGGTCTGGGTAGCAATCAGCCCCAGCATTTT.

The chain uses TRBV7-2 and TRBJ2-3, with 7 bases lining up with TRBD2. Trimming at V came to 1 base and at J to 3 bases, leaving 10 bases not matched to a gene. Germline assignment: CDR1 SGHTA and CDR2 FQGNSA. This CDR3 contains 17 residues. The CDR3: CASSLGGGGSRTDTQYF. The CDR3 DNA follows: TGTGCCAGCAGCTTAGGGGGAGGCGGGAGTCGAACAGATACGCAGTATTTT.

By proportion, this clone is medium-sized (0.01 to 0.1%). This sequence joins TRBV5-5 and TRBJ2-2, with no clear D. The CDR3 runs 15 residues. V was trimmed by 4 bases and J by 6 bases, leaving 16 bases between them. CDR1 and CDR2 (germline): SGHKS, YYEKEE (reference sequence). Here the CDR3 reads CASSTALLGSGELFF. CDR3 in DNA: TGTGCCAGCAGCACTGCCCTCCTAGGATCCGGGGAGCTGTTTTTT.

The rearrangement uses TRBV19 and TRBJ1-2; 8 positions agree with TRBD1. The V gene end was trimmed by 6 bases and the J gene end by 7 bases; junction bases not matched to a gene: 4. The germline V gene encodes CDR1 LNHDA and CDR2 SQIVND (reference sequence). This CDR3 spans 12 amino acids. This CDR3 is CASSLQGGGYTF. The CDR3 coding sequence is TGTGCCAGTAGCCTACAGGGGGGTGGCTACACCTTC.

This clone was picked up a small number of times. This chain links TRBV10-2 with TRBJ1-1, with TRBD1 matching over 11 bases. After removal of 2 bases from V and 0 bases from J, the junction contained 2 bases not matched to a gene. The V gene's germline CDR1 is WSHSY and CDR2 SAAADI. This CDR3 contains 16 residues. The CDR3 region is CASSERDRGVNTEAFF. CDR3 nucleotides: TGCGCCAGCAGTGAGCGGGACAGGGGGGTGAACACTGAAGCTTTCTTT.

This clone was counted between two and nine times. This rearrangement joins TRBV14 to TRBJ1-1; D is undetermined. Per germline, CDR1 SGHDN and CDR2 FVKESK. The CDR3 loop spans 12 amino acids. The V end was cut by 2 bases, the J end by 11 bases, with 12 bases between. The DNA of the CDR3 is TGTGCCAGCAGCCAAAATCCAAAGCTGGCTTTCTTT. Amino acids: CASSQNPKLAFF.

V gene TRBV11-2 combines with J gene TRBJ1-2, with 7 nucleotides matching TRBD1. The ends lost 5 bases at V and 2 bases at J; junction bases unmatched: 8. CDR3 length equals 15 residues. CDR1 SGHAT and CDR2 FQNNGV come from the germline V gene. The CDR3 nucleotides read TGTGCCAGCAGCCCCGGACAGGCTAGAAACTATGGCTACACCTTC. It codes for CASSPGQARNYGYTF.